The entry below gives a single T cell receptor (beta chain) sequence along with its context. Its antigen is unidentified. Clones were sequenced by immunoSEQ multiplex PCR, and TCRdb holds only the in-frame ones, with some missing. This table holds about 70,000 clones, around nine tenths found once. This CDR3 spans 15 amino acids. V was cut by 1 base and J by 8 bases, with 17 bases left in between. Looked up from germline, CDR1 is KGHSH and CDR2 is LQKENI. This entry comes from a study of siplizumab effects on memory and regulatory T cells. Broader study findings: The study did not confirm that proliferating Tregs from siplizumab cultures were suppressive.

The chain uses TRBV18 and TRBJ1-2; D is unclear. The receptor's source is a human donor in good health. Sequenced material: Tregs sorted from blood. The CDR3 bases are TGTGCCAGCTCACCACGGGAACTAATACGGTCGGGCTACACCTTC. Its protein is CASSPRELIRSGYTF.